The clone carrying this TCR beta chain was counted once. Its antigen is still unknown. The data originate from a study of T cell responses to AZD1222 COVID-19 vaccine. Study findings and constraints: Repertoire sampling occurred only after the peak T cell response.

This CDR3 is built from 15 residues. Germline CDR1 reads KGHSH; CDR2 reads LQKENI. Deletions cut 1 base from V and 0 bases from J, with 7 bases between. The protocol was immunoSEQ multiplex PCR, while the TCRdb copy is restricted to in-frame clones and leaves out a portion. The table records some 120,000 clones, about 87% of them present only once. The source material was peripheral blood, sampled on day 0 of AZD1222 vaccination. This chain connects TRBV18 to TRBJ1-3; no reliable D call. This receptor was identified in an adult in good health. CDR3 region: CASSPQGVSGNTIYF. In DNA, the CDR3 is TGTGCCAGCTCACCACAAGGAGTCTCTGGAAACACCATATATTTT.